This T cell receptor beta chain derives from a study of T-cell memory formation after mild COVID-19 (dated by TCRdb to the early 2020s). Regarding the study in general: TCR sequence clusters from the two donors were largely donor specific. T-cell clones expanding and contracting after mild COVID-19 in two donors were tracked by longitudinal TCRalpha and TCRbeta repertoire sequencing. The cohort was made up of two young adult volunteers, one female and one male, who were previously healthy.

Broader findings and caveats from the paper: The second-wave clones that peaked on day 37 were not confirmed to be SARS-CoV-2 specific. Some responding clones were detected in pre-infection memory, which suggested that pre-existing cross-reactive memory T cells had joined the SARS-CoV-2 response. The study covered only a couple of mild cases, and larger cohorts including severe cases with pre-infection samples were considered necessary. Contracting CD4+ clones were found mainly in CM and EM memory subsets, while CD8+ clones were enriched in EMRA. Clones contracting from day 15 to 85 had balanced CD4/CD8 phenotypes, while a second wave expanding from day 15 to 37 was biased towards CD4+.

In the case of this clonotype: Its recognized antigen is unknown. The input lacks base qualities; no much larger clone sits a single base away.

The sequencer was an Illumina NovaSeq 6000. Using 5'RACE with constant-segment primers, TCRalpha and TCRbeta cDNA libraries were constructed, with sample barcodes and unique molecular identifiers added in the process. RNA was extracted from every sample with Trizol reagent. The libraries were amplified in two PCR steps, and the second step added a second sample barcode and Illumina TruSeq adapters. Sequencing of the libraries was done on an Illumina NovaSeq, producing 2 x 150 bp paired-end reads. From the authors' description of their analysis: Reads were demultiplexed and collapsed into UMI-guided consensus sequences with migec v1.2.7. With mixcr v2.1.11, UMI consensuses were aligned to TRA and TRB V and J templates and assembled into clonotypes. A clonotype was counted as expanded or contracted only when both edgeR and NoisET called the clonotype significant, with the noise models trained on biological replicates. For edgeR calls, the cutoffs were a false discovery rate-adjusted p below 0.01 and a log2 fold-change threshold of 1. As an exploratory analysis of dynamics, PCA with hierarchical clustering was applied to max-normalized trajectories of the 1000 most abundant clonotypes. The CD4 or CD8 phenotype of responding clones was assigned using the separately sequenced CD4+ and CD8+ repertoires. TCRdb ran its own pipeline on the public reads, namely fastp trimming at Q25 and MiXCR clone calling, and kept in-frame beta chains. Each CDR3 protein appears once, grouped with its most common genes and DNA. None of the V and J calls come from the authors' own analysis; TCRdb made them. The sample yields about 290,000 distinct CDR3 sequences; approximately 16% were counted once. Of the sample, around 23% is held by the ten largest clones.

PBMCs were isolated by Ficoll-Paque density gradient centrifugation. The germline V gene gives CDR1 as MNHEY and CDR2 as SVGAGI. From the cysteine through the phenylalanine, the CDR3 covers 15 amino acids. The DNA shown is the 45-base CDR3, in frame from base 1. V loses 7 bases, J loses 2 bases, and the germline ends lie 17 bases apart. Sequencing was performed on PBMCs or a T cell subset sorted from them (not recorded which). The TCR comes from a man younger than 35 who had mild COVID-19 (a few samples of this study predate the infection). The sample titles of this study are shuffled in the database, so cell type and time point are left out; the donor was told from shared clones. The receptor chain draws on TRBV6-5 and TRBJ1-1; tentative D gene TRBD1, with 5 bases matching. The DNA sequence follows: TGTGCCAGCATCGACTTTGGGGGATCAAACACTGAAGCTTTCTTT. The encoded protein is CASIDFGGSNTEAFF.